This TCR beta chain derives from a study of CD4 T cells in relation to SARS-CoV-2 and coronaviruses. Across the whole study: Controls used an HIV-1 Nef peptide pool or no peptide.

Sequencing used immunoSEQ multiplex PCR; TCRdb keeps in-frame clones, though not all of them. The sample carries tens of thousands of clones, around three quarters recorded once. The table lists this clone with a count of one. Its antigen is not identified. Unexposed donor CD4+ T cells date from 2011-2018, before the COVID-19 pandemic. After about 11 days of culture, CD4+ T cells were isolated. The germline V gene encodes CDR1 ENHRY and CDR2 SYGVKD. With 6 bases clipped from V and 1 base from J, the junction kept 1 base outside the gene matches. The CDR3 length is 13 residues. This chain uses TRBV10-3 with TRBJ2-3, with 7 bases aligning to TRBD2. The clonotype comes from a human donor in good health. The sample taken for sequencing was CD4+ T cells from PBMCs, cultured in vitro. CDR3 amino acids: CAISGLGTDTQYF. The CDR3 DNA reads TGTGCCATCAGCGGACTAGGCACAGATACGCAGTATTTT.